The TCR beta chain under discussion was sequenced for a study of T-cell reconstitution after alpha-beta-depleted transplantation in children. This clonotype has a handful of counts. TCRbeta library preparation incorporated unique molecular identifiers. TCRdb called the PCR reads again in MiXCR, with one record for every CDR3 protein. The profile shows 350,000 to 400,000 distinct CDR3 sequences, 20% of them singletons. The CDR3 is 15 amino acids. CDR1 is LGHDT, CDR2 YNNKEL, per germline (reference sequence). Trimming at V came to 0 bases and at J to 5 bases, leaving 7 bases not matched to a gene. The input for sequencing was PBMCs from the stem cell graft donor, taken from the stem cell graft. The sequence was obtained from a human donor who donated a stem cell graft to a child with acute myeloid leukemia. The chain employs TRBV3-1 and TRBJ2-7, with TRBD1 matching 7 bases. The CDR3, as DNA: TGTGCCAGCAGCCAAGATGGGCGAGGGGGCGACGAGCAGTACTTC. It specifies CASSQDGRGGDEQYF.